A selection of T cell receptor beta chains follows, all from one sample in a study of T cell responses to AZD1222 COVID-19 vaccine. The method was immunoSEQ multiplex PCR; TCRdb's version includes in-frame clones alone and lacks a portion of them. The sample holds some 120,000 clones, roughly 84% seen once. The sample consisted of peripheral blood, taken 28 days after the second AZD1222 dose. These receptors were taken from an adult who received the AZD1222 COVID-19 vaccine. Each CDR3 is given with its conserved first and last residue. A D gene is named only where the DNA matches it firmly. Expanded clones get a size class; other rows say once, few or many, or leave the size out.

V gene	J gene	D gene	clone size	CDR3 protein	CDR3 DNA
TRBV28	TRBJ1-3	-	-	CASSTISGTGNTIYF	TGTGCCAGCAGTACCATTTCAGGGACTGGAAACACCATATATTTT
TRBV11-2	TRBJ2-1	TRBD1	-	CASSLDRGLNEQFF	TGTGCCAGCAGCTTAGACAGGGGGCTGAATGAGCAGTTCTTC
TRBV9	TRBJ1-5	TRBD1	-	CASSVTGDQPQHF	TGTGCCAGCAGCGTAACAGGGGATCAGCCCCAGCATTTT
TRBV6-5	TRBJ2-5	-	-	CASSSFLSQETQYF	TGTGCCAGCAGTTCCTTCCTTTCCCAAGAGACCCAGTACTTC
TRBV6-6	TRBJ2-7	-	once	CASSWAPDSSYEQYF	TGTGCCAGCAGTTGGGCCCCGGACAGCTCCTACGAGCAGTACTTC
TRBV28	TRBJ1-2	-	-	CASSYSGGLGYTF	TGTGCCAGCAGTTATTCCGGGGGGCTTGGCTACACCTTC
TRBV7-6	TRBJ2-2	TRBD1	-	CASSLGGTEDTGELFF	TGTGCCAGCAGCTTAGGGGGGACAGAGGACACCGGGGAGCTGTTTTTT
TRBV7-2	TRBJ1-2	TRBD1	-	CASSPGQGVSGYTF	TGTGCCAGCAGCCCCGGACAGGGTGTCTCGGGCTACACCTTC
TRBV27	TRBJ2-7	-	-	CASSPTPQGYEQYF	TGTGCCAGCAGTCCCACCCCACAGGGTTACGAGCAGTACTTC
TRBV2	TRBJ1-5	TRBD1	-	CASRGQVNQPQHF	TGTGCCAGCAGAGGACAGGTCAATCAGCCCCAGCATTTT
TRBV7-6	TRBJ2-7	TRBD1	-	CASSRDRGHEQYF	TGTGCCAGCAGCCGAGACAGGGGGCACGAGCAGTACTTC
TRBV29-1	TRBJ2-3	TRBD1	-	CSARGQRSTDTQYF	TGCAGCGCCAGGGGGCAGCGTAGCACAGATACGCAGTATTTT
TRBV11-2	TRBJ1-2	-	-	CASSNSNYGYTF	TGTGCCAGCAGTAACTCTAACTATGGCTACACCTTC
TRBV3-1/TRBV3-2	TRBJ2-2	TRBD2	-	CASSRAGGYTGELFF	TGTGCCAGCAGTCGTGCGGGGGGGTACACCGGGGAGCTGTTTTTT
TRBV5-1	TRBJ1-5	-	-	CASSPGGGGNQPQHF	TGCGCCAGCAGCCCCGGGGGCGGGGGAAATCAGCCCCAGCATTTT
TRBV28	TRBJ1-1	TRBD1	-	CASSSVGTGGTEAFF	TGTGCCAGCAGTTCTGTCGGGACAGGGGGCACTGAAGCTTTCTTT
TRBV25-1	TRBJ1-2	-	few	CASSLSAGGYTF	TGTGCCAGCAGTCTCTCTGCCGGTGGCTACACCTTC
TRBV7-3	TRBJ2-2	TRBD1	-	CASSYTGGGTGELFF	TGTGCCAGCAGCTACACAGGGGGTGGCACCGGGGAGCTGTTTTTT
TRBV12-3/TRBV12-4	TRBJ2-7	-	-	CASSLSQGGEQYF	TGTGCCAGCAGTTTATCCCAGGGCGGCGAGCAGTACTTC
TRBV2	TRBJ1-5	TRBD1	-	CASTRDRLGQPQHF	TGTGCCAGCACCAGGGACAGGCTAGGACAGCCCCAGCATTTT
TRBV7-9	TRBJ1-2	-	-	CASSLGAGNYGYTF	TGTGCCAGCAGCTTAGGTGCAGGGAACTATGGCTACACCTTC
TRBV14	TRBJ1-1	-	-	CASSQQRNTEAFF	TGTGCCAGCAGCCAACAGCGGAACACTGAAGCTTTCTTT
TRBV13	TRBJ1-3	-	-	CASRGRTAGPGNTIYF	TGTGCCAGCAGGGGACGGACAGCCGGGCCTGGAAACACCATATATTTT
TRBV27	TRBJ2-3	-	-	CASSLDPDTQYF	TGTGCCAGCAGTTTAGACCCGGATACGCAGTATTTT
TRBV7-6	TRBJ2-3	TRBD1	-	CASSPGTGGLTDTQYF	TGTGCCAGCAGCCCCGGGACAGGGGGACTCACAGATACGCAGTATTTT
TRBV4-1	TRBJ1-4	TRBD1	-	CASSRSGTGLNEKLFF	TGCGCCAGCAGCCGGTCGGGGACAGGGTTAAATGAAAAACTGTTTTTT
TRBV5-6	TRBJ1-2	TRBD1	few	CASSLAWTGGDGYTF	TGTGCCAGCAGCTTGGCGTGGACAGGGGGCGATGGCTACACCTTC
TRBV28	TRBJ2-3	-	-	CASARFPDTQYF	TGTGCCAGCGCGAGGTTCCCAGATACGCAGTATTTT
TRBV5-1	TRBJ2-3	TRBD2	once	CASSLALAGAGDTQYF	TGCGCCAGCAGCTTGGCCCTAGCGGGGGCCGGAGATACGCAGTATTTT
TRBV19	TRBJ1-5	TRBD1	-	CASTGQANLNQPQHF	TGTGCCAGTACCGGACAGGCTAATCTCAATCAGCCCCAGCATTTT
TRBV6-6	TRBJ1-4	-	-	CASSEIGLGYFF	TGTGCCAGCTCGGAAATCGGACTAGGGTACTTTTTT
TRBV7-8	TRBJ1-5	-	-	CASSLRMASGQPQHF	TGTGCCAGCAGCTTAAGAATGGCCTCGGGGCAGCCCCAGCATTTT
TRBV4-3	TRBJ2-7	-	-	CASSQVVGYAGEQYF	TGCGCCAGCAGCCAAGTCGTGGGGTACGCGGGCGAGCAGTACTTC
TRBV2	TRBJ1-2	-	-	CASGVTGNYGYTF	TGTGCCAGCGGGGTAACGGGTAACTATGGCTACACCTTC
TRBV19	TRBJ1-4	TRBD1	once	CASSGRGLVEKLFF	TGTGCCAGTAGTGGCAGGGGGCTGGTTGAAAAACTGTTTTTT
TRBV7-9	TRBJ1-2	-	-	CASSFPGNFYGYTF	TGTGCCAGCAGCTTCCCAGGGAACTTCTATGGCTACACCTTC
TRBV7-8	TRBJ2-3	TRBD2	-	CASSRGGSSGGKFTQYF	TGTGCCAGCAGCCGAGGGGGATCTAGCGGGGGGAAGTTCACGCAGTATTTT
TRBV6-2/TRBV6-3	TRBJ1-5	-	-	CASSSPAPIDQPQHF	TGTGCCAGCAGTAGTCCAGCGCCCATAGATCAGCCCCAGCATTTT
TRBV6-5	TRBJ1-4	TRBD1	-	CASSYSAQGAEKLFF	TGTGCCAGCAGTTACTCGGCCCAGGGGGCGGAAAAACTGTTTTTT
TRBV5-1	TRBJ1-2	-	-	CASSLAPFGGLSLTPYGYTF	TGCGCCAGCAGCTTGGCCCCTTTTGGGGGCCTCAGCTTAACACCCTATGGCTACACCTTC
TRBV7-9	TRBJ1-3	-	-	CASSLQGGTDTIYF	TGTGCCAGCAGCTTACAGGGCGGTACGGACACCATATATTTT
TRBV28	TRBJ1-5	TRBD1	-	CASRDRSYNQPQHF	TGTGCCAGCAGGGACAGGAGCTACAATCAGCCCCAGCATTTT
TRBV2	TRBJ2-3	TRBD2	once	CASSELAGGADTQYF	TGTGCCAGCAGTGAACTAGCGGGGGGAGCAGATACGCAGTATTTT
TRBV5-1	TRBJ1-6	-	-	CASSLVLQGSSYNSPLHF	TGCGCCAGCAGCTTGGTACTACAGGGCAGCTCTTATAATTCACCCCTCCACTTT
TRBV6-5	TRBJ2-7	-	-	CASRLTRDPSYEQYF	TGTGCCAGCAGATTGACTCGGGACCCCTCCTACGAGCAGTACTTC
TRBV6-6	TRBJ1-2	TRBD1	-	CASSPPGTGAGQGGYTF	TGTGCCAGCAGTCCTCCCGGGACAGGGGCGGGACAGGGTGGCTACACCTTC
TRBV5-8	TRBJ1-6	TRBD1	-	CASGGGQGSYNSPLHF	TGTGCCAGCGGGGGGGGACAGGGCTCCTATAATTCACCCCTCCACTTT
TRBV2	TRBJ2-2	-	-	CASSDIPFGQANTGELFF	TGTGCCAGCAGTGATATCCCTTTCGGTCAGGCGAACACCGGGGAGCTGTTTTTT
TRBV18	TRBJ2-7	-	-	CASSPIPGSYEQYF	TGTGCCAGCTCACCAATTCCGGGGTCCTACGAGCAGTACTTC
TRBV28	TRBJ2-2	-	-	CATQNTGELFF	TGTGCCACCCAGAACACCGGGGAGCTGTTTTTT